This T cell receptor (beta chain) was captured by sequencing in a study of T-cell memory formation after mild COVID-19. The CDR3 totals 15 residues. Trimming took off 3 bases at V and 3 bases at J, with 10 bases between the two ends. The germline V gene has CDR1 KGHDR and CDR2 SFDVKD. TCRdb reanalysed the 5' RACE reads using MiXCR and keeps one entry per CDR3 protein. The table includes 200,000 to 250,000 distinct CDR3 sequences, roughly 9.4% detected once. This clonotype was sampled from a man younger than 35 who had mild COVID-19 (a few samples of this study predate the infection). Cell type and time point are not known. Input material: PBMCs or a T cell subset sorted from them (not recorded which). The chain couples TRBV24-1 to TRBJ1-4; no clear D. CDR3 protein: CATSDPPGANEKLFF. Here the CDR3 DNA reads TGTGCCACCAGTGATCCCCCCGGGGCTAATGAAAAACTGTTTTTT.